Below, 13 T cell receptor beta chains from the same sample are listed, as sequenced in a study of STAT5B mutations in CD4+ large granular lymphocyte leukemia. TCRdb's copy holds only in-frame clones and misses some; the assay was immunoSEQ multiplex PCR. Among about 48,000 clones, just over 70% were seen once, and the ten largest hold more than 1.5%. Specimen: CD4+ T cells from blood buffy coats. The receptor source for this set is a human donor in good health.

This chain uses TRBV27 with TRBJ2-4; TRBD1 aligns across 7 bases. This CDR3 contains 19 residues. The germline CDR1 and CDR2 sequences are MNHEY and SMNVEV (reference sequence). V lost 6 bases, J lost 0 bases, and 17 bases stayed unmatched. CDR3 sequence reads: CASSRYLLQGDLAKNIQYF. The CDR3 bases are TGTGCCAGCAGCCGCTATCTGCTCCAGGGGGATCTAGCCAAAAACATTCAGTACTTC.

The rearrangement uses TRBV7-8 and TRBJ2-2, with TRBD1 matching 8 bases. The V gene's germline CDR1 is SGHVS and CDR2 FQNEAQ. The CDR3 totals 18 residues. With V trimmed by 0 bases and J by 4 bases, 10 bases remained unmatched. The CDR3 protein is CASSLAKTGVLGTGELFF. The CDR3, as DNA: TGTGCCAGCAGCTTAGCGAAGACAGGGGTTTTGGGCACCGGGGAGCTGTTTTTT.

The chain uses TRBV5-4 and TRBJ2-3; 7 positions agree with TRBD2. This CDR3 spans 14 amino acids. Per germline, CDR1 SGHNT and CDR2 YYREEE (reference sequence). J lost 3 bases, V lost 4 bases, and 5 bases had no gene match. The CDR3 nucleotides read TGTGCCAGCAGCCGGGGGGAGGGGACAGATACGCAGTATTTT. As protein: CASSRGEGTDTQYF.

The rearrangement links TRBV2 to TRBJ1-4; D gene uncertain. Germline V gene data show CDR1 as SNHLY and CDR2 as FYNNEI. Trimming removed 6 bases from V and 7 bases from J, with 9 bases in between. The CDR3 loop spans 12 amino acids. CDR3 DNA sequence: TGTGCCAGCAGGCCCGGTGGTGAAAAACTGTTTTTT. Its translation is CASRPGGEKLFF.

The chain combines TRBV2 with TRBJ2-1, with D perhaps matching TRBD1 (7 bases). The CDR3 is made up of 15 amino acids. Between the trimmed V and J ends, which lost 3 bases and 7 bases, there was a span of 16 bases. Germline V gene data show CDR1 as SNHLY and CDR2 as FYNNEI. This CDR3 is CASSESGGSVNEQFF. The DNA of the CDR3 is TGTGCCAGCAGTGAGTCAGGGGGGTCGGTTAATGAGCAGTTCTTC.

The V and J genes are TRBV19 and TRBJ2-6; 8 nucleotides match TRBD2. V dropped 7 bases and J dropped 2; count of bases not matched to a gene: 4. This CDR3 has 15 amino acids. CDR1 is LNHDA, CDR2 SQIVND, per germline (reference sequence). DNA of the CDR3: TGTGCCAGTATGGCGGGAGGTGCTGGGGCCAACGTCCTGACTTTC. Translation: CASMAGGAGANVLTF.

For the CDR3, the DNA is TGTGCCAGCAGGGCTCGGGGTAGGGGAGATTCCTACGAGCAGTACGTC. Protein sequence: CASRARGRGDSYEQYV. The rearrangement joins TRBV2 to TRBJ2-7; TRBD1 or TRBD2 may be the D gene (5 bases each). Germline-derived CDR1 and CDR2 are SNHLY and FYNNEI. This CDR3 is 16 amino acids long. Between the trimmed V and J ends, which lost 6 bases and 1 base, there was a span of 19 bases.

The chain couples TRBV5-1 to TRBJ2-5; TRBD1 or TRBD2 may be the D gene (6 bases each). Germline-derived CDR1 and CDR2 are SGHRS and YFSETQ. CDR3 length: 14 amino acids. V was trimmed by 9 bases and J by 5 bases, leaving 20 bases between them. CDR3 bases: TGCGCCACCAGTCTAGGGGGGCGGCGGGAGACCCAGTACTTC. This sequence encodes CATSLGGRRETQYF. The variable domain in full, completed from reference TRBV5-1 and TRBJ2-5, reads KAGVTQTPRYLIKTRGQQVTLSCSPISGHRSVSWYQQTPGQGLQFLFEYFSETQRNKGNFPGRFSGRQFSNSRSEMNVSTLELGDSALYLCATSLGGRRETQYFGPGTRLLVL.

The chain recombines TRBV5-1 with TRBJ2-3; TRBD1 matches 9 bases. The CDR3 is 15 residues long. CDR1 and CDR2 (germline): SGHRS, YFSETQ. The ends lost 4 bases at V and 5 bases at J; junction bases unmatched: 8. The CDR3 DNA is TGCGCCAGCAGCAGCCGGACAGGGGACGTAGATACGCAGTATTTT. Translation gives CASSSRTGDVDTQYF.

V gene TRBV19 combines with J gene TRBJ2-6; D not resolved. V gave up 4 bases and J gave up 0 bases, with 7 bases separating them. CDR3 length equals 15 residues. The germline V gene has CDR1 LNHDA and CDR2 SQIVND (reference sequence). CDR3 in amino acids: CASSKALSGANVLTF. The CDR3 bases are TGTGCCAGTAGTAAGGCCCTCTCTGGGGCCAACGTCCTGACTTTC.

V gene TRBV5-1 combines with J gene TRBJ1-5; D may be TRBD1 (6 bases). Between the trimmed V and J ends, which lost 2 bases and 5 bases, there was a span of 17 bases. The CDR3 has 16 amino acids. Germline CDR1 reads SGHRS; CDR2 reads YFSETQ. The CDR3 here is CASSFRIGGADQPQHF. The CDR3 DNA reads TGCGCCAGCAGCTTCCGCATCGGGGGGGCCGATCAGCCCCAGCATTTT. Variable domain in full (rest from reference TRBV5-1 and TRBJ1-5): KAGVTQTPRYLIKTRGQQVTLSCSPISGHRSVSWYQQTPGQGLQFLFEYFSETQRNKGNFPGRFSGRQFSNSRSEMNVSTLELGDSALYLCASSFRIGGADQPQHFGDGTRLSIL.

The chain couples TRBV19 to TRBJ1-2, with D uncertain. Trimming cost V 6 bases and J 8 bases, with 10 bases left between them. The CDR3 has 11 amino acids. Looked up from germline, CDR1 is LNHDA and CDR2 is SQIVND (reference sequence). The CDR3 reads CASRGAAGYTF. The CDR3 bases are TGTGCCAGTAGAGGAGCAGCCGGCTACACCTTC. The full variable domain, with the rest looked up from reference TRBV19 and TRBJ1-2, is DGGITQSPKYLFRKEGQNVTLSCEQNLNHDAMYWYRQDPGQGLRLIYYSQIVNDFQKGDIAEGYSVSREKKESFPLTVTSAQKNPTAFYLCASRGAAGYTFGSGTRLTVV.

V and J are TRBV11-2 and TRBJ1-1; 9 bases are a match to TRBD1. Germline V gene data show CDR1 as SGHAT and CDR2 as FQNNGV. J was trimmed by 3 bases and V by 1 base; bases with no gene match: 0. CDR3 length: 14 residues. CDR3 residues: CASSLGQGDTEAFF. The CDR3 region has the DNA TGTGCCAGCAGCTTAGGACAGGGGGACACTGAAGCTTTCTTT. Complete variable domain (other parts from reference TRBV11-2 and TRBJ1-1): EAGVAQSPRYKIIEKRQSVAFWCNPISGHATLYWYQQILGQGPKLLIQFQNNGVVDDSQLPKDRFSAERLKGVDSTLKIQPAKLEDSAVYLCASSLGQGDTEAFFGQGTRLTVV.